The 4 T cell receptor beta chains given below trace back to one sample, sequenced in a study of early T cells in non-severe SARS-CoV-2 infection. TCRdb analysed the 5' RACE reads with MiXCR anew, one entry per CDR3 protein. The sample holds roughly 20,000 distinct CDR3 sequences; approximately 5.7% are singletons and the top ten take roughly 15%. Specimen: whole blood, collected at baseline. These receptors all stem from an adult who was a healthcare worker with PCR-confirmed SARS-CoV-2 infection or an uninfected control (not recorded which).

The chain has TRBV7-2 and TRBJ2-2, with D perhaps matching TRBD1 (6 bases). The CDR3 is 16 residues long. V was clipped by 2 bases and J by 5 bases, with 15 bases between them. CDR1 SGHTA and CDR2 FQGNSA come from the germline V gene. In nucleotides, the CDR3 is TGTGCCAGCAGCTTAAGTAGCAGGGGCTCAACCGGGGAGCTGTTTTTT. Its protein is CASSLSSRGSTGELFF.

Only a few counts were recorded for this clonotype. This sequence joins TRBV7-6 and TRBJ1-6; D gene ambiguous. The V and J ends lost 4 bases and 8 bases respectively, with 9 bases between them. CDR1 and CDR2 from the germline V gene are SGHVS and FNYEAQ. The CDR3 extends over 13 amino acids. The CDR3 loop reads CASSSAGDSPLHF. DNA of the CDR3: TGTGCCAGCAGCTCGGCCGGGGATTCACCCCTCCACTTT.

This clonotype appeared many times. The chain carries TRBV5-1 and TRBJ2-6; no clear D gene. V shed 4 bases and J shed 0 bases, with 11 bases lying between them. Germline lookup yields CDR1 SGHRS and CDR2 YFSETQ. This CDR3 has 16 amino acids. DNA of the CDR3: TGCGCCAGCAGCCCCGGCAGAGCCTCTGGGGCCAACGTCCTGACTTTC. Protein sequence: CASSPGRASGANVLTF.

This clonotype was detected many times. The rearrangement uses TRBV7-3 and TRBJ2-7; D is undetermined. This CDR3 region has 14 residues. CDR1 is SGHTA and CDR2 is FQGTGA in the germline V gene. The ends were cut back, 4 bases at V and 2 bases at J, with 12 bases in the middle. CDR3 sequence (DNA): TGTGCCAGCAGCTCCCGACCCCCCGCCTACGAGCAGTACTTC. Protein sequence: CASSSRPPAYEQYF.